The 29 T cell receptor beta chains below all came from one sample that was sequenced in a study of blood T cells in healthy people across ages. It was with a sample-barcoded 5' primer and a J-beta primer mix that a second PCR of roughly 7 to 12 cycles was run. A single record per CDR3 protein comes from TCRdb applying MiXCR to the 5' RACE reads. The sample holds roughly 1 million distinct CDR3 sequences, about 23% seen once. Another study also made use of these data, one on T cells of mothers and their children.

The specimen sequenced was blood. Every receptor here comes from a girl under 10 years old in good health.

In this sample, this clonotype turned up a few times. The gene calls are TRBV29-1 and TRBJ2-1; D is ambiguous. CDR1 and CDR2 (germline): SQVTM, ANQGSEA. Between the trimmed V and J ends, which lost 4 bases and 10 bases, there was a span of 14 bases. The CDR3 loop spans 12 amino acids. CDR3 DNA sequence: TGCAGCGTTGGTTCGCCGGCCAAAGAGCAGTTCTTC. Translated: CSVGSPAKEQFF.

V and J are TRBV12-3 or TRBV12-4 and TRBJ2-3; 9 bases map to TRBD1. Trimming took 10 bases from V and 2 from J; bases not matched to a gene: 10. The length of the CDR3 is 15 residues. The CDR3 region has the DNA TGTGCCACCGGACAGGGGTCCTACTCCACAGATACGCAGTATTTT. Protein: CATGQGSYSTDTQYF.

This clonotype was counted a few times. This chain links TRBV7-2 with TRBJ1-2, with 12 bases identical to TRBD1. The germline gives CDR1 SGHTA, CDR2 FQGNSA. V was pared by 4 bases and J by 8 bases, with 8 bases of the junction left unmatched. The CDR3 covers 15 residues. The DNA for the CDR3 is TGTGCCAGCAGCTCAAGGGACAGGGGGCCTAGGGGCTACACCTTC. Protein product: CASSSRDRGPRGYTF.

This chain links TRBV5-1 with TRBJ1-4, with no clear D. Germline CDR1 SGHRS, CDR2 YFSETQ. V lost 4 bases and J 6 bases, leaving 13 bases between the germline ends. The CDR3 loop spans 14 amino acids. In DNA form, the CDR3 reads TGCGCCAGCAGCCTCGAAGGTACTGATGAAAAACTGTTTTTT. It encodes CASSLEGTDEKLFF.

This rearrangement joins TRBV4-1 to TRBJ2-3, with D tentatively TRBD1 (5 bases). The length of the CDR3 is 17 residues. V shed 0 bases and J shed 2 bases, with 15 bases lying between them. Germline loops: CDR1 MGHRA, CDR2 YSYEKL. The CDR3 DNA reads as TGCGCCAGCAGCCAAGATGCACCAGGGCAGTACACAGATACGCAGTATTTT. It specifies CASSQDAPGQYTDTQYF.

In this sample, this clonotype turned up a few times. The chain carries TRBV4-3 and TRBJ1-5; D is undetermined. Trimming removed 0 bases from V and 3 bases from J, with 9 bases in between. Per the germline V gene, CDR1 is LGHNA and CDR2 is YSLEER. The CDR3 consists of 15 residues. The CDR3 sequence: CASSQDRQPNQPQHF. CDR3 bases: TGCGCCAGCAGCCAAGACAGGCAGCCCAATCAGCCCCAGCATTTT.

This clonotype came up a few times. The V and J genes are TRBV15 and TRBJ2-1, with D possibly being TRBD1 or TRBD2 (5 bases each). The CDR3 runs to 18 residues. V was trimmed by 1 base and J by 3 bases, leaving 19 bases between them. Germline CDR1 reads LNHNV; CDR2 reads YYDKDF (reference sequence). CDR3 DNA: TGTGCCACCAGCAGAGGATTTGGGGACCCAACCTTCTACAATGAGCAGTTCTTC. Translation: CATSRGFGDPTFYNEQFF.

The chain couples TRBV20-1 to TRBJ2-5; D is undetermined. The ends were cut back, 3 bases at V and 5 bases at J, with 13 bases in the middle. The CDR3 runs to 13 residues. Germline loops: CDR1 DFQATT, CDR2 SNEGSKA (reference sequence). CDR3 protein: CSASRAVRETQYF. As DNA, the CDR3 is TGCAGTGCTAGTCGGGCCGTGAGGGAGACCCAGTACTTC.

This clonotype was observed a few times. V is TRBV6-5 and J is TRBJ2-1; 9 nucleotides align to TRBD2. From germline, CDR1 is MNHEY and CDR2 SVGAGI. V gave up 6 bases and J gave up 8 bases; unmatched junction bases: 14. CDR3 size: 16 residues. The CDR3 nucleotides read TGTGCCAGCAGGTCCAGCGGGGGGACCGATTTAGATGAGCAGTTCTTC. It codes for CASRSSGGTDLDEQFF.

This clonotype appeared a few times. The chain recombines TRBV15 with TRBJ2-1; tentative D call: TRBD2 (6 bases). The germline V gene has CDR1 LNHNV and CDR2 YYDKDF (reference sequence). The CDR3 runs to 16 residues. V was trimmed by 0 bases and J by 6 bases, leaving 15 bases between them. CDR3: CATSRDRGGVRNEQFF. CDR3 in DNA: TGTGCCACCAGCAGAGATCGTGGCGGGGTACGCAATGAGCAGTTCTTC.

This rearrangement joins TRBV7-2 to TRBJ1-1, with D possibly matching TRBD1 (6 bases). V was clipped by 4 bases and J by 3 bases, with 15 bases between them. This CDR3 contains 15 residues. The germline V gene encodes CDR1 SGHTA and CDR2 FQGNSA. The CDR3 loop is CASSSTGRGDTEAFF. CDR3 coding DNA: TGTGCCAGCAGCTCCACAGGGCGAGGGGACACTGAAGCTTTCTTT.

This clonotype has a handful of counts. The chain uses TRBV28 and TRBJ2-5; no clear D. CDR3 size: 16 residues. Germline CDR1 and CDR2: MDHEN and SYDVKM. The ends were cut back, 2 bases at V and 5 bases at J, with 18 bases in the middle. Written as DNA, the CDR3 is TGTGCCAGCAGTTTAGGGGTACAGACACCAACGGAGACCCAGTACTTC. Protein sequence: CASSLGVQTPTETQYF.

This clonotype came up a few times. The chain recombines TRBV29-1 with TRBJ1-2, with 9 bases that match TRBD1. Looked up from germline, CDR1 is SQVTM and CDR2 is ANQGSEA. V dropped 7 bases and J dropped 4; count of bases not matched to a gene: 7. CDR3 size: 13 residues. CDR3 DNA sequence: TGCAGCGCCAGGACAGGGGAGGGCTATGGCTACACCTTC. Amino acid sequence: CSARTGEGYGYTF.

The rearrangement links TRBV20-1 to TRBJ1-4; the D gene is possibly TRBD1 (6 bases). The germline CDR1 and CDR2 sequences are DFQATT and SNEGSKA (reference sequence). There are 15 residues in the CDR3. Trimming shortened V by 6 bases and J by 5 bases, and 19 bases separated the two germline ends. CDR3 residues: CSALVGGALNEKLFF. The CDR3 DNA reads TGCAGTGCCCTGGTTGGGGGGGCCCTAAATGAAAAACTGTTTTTT.

The J gene is TRBJ2-5, the V gene TRBV18; unclear D gene. This CDR3 is built from 15 residues. V lost 2 bases, J lost 1 base, and 11 bases lay in between. The V gene's germline CDR1 is KGHSH and CDR2 LQKENI. CDR3 nucleotide sequence: TGTGCCAGCTCACCATATTTGCTAATCCAAGAGACCCAGTACTTC. Translating it yields CASSPYLLIQETQYF.

This clonotype showed up many times. The V gene is TRBV7-2, the J gene TRBJ2-1, with D tentatively TRBD2 (7 bases). TRBJ2-7 matches the DNA end more closely, so the J call is doubtful. The CDR3 covers 14 residues. Germline V lookup: CDR1 SGHTA, CDR2 FQGNSA. The CDR3 DNA reads as TGTGCCAGCAGCTTAGCGGGGGGGCGCTACGAGCAGTACTTC. Translated, it gives CASSLAGGRYEQYF.

The chain couples TRBV20-1 to TRBJ1-4, with TRBD1 as a possible D gene (6 bases). Looked up from germline, CDR1 is DFQATT and CDR2 is SNEGSKA (reference sequence). Trimming took off 6 bases at V and 3 bases at J, with 11 bases between the two ends. The CDR3 is made up of 13 amino acids. In nucleotides, the CDR3 is TGCAGTGCCCCGGGGGCGGCTAATGAAAAACTGTTTTTT. Its translation is CSAPGAANEKLFF.

The chain carries TRBV20-1 and TRBJ2-5; D remains unclear. Looked up from germline, CDR1 is DFQATT and CDR2 is SNEGSKA (reference sequence). Trimming took 5 bases from V and 2 from J, leaving 9 bases between them. The CDR3 spans 12 residues. CDR3 coding DNA: TGCAGTGCTTTCCAGGAACAAGAGACCCAGTACTTC. Amino acids: CSAFQEQETQYF.

The J gene is TRBJ2-5, the V gene TRBV7-9, with 14 bases identical to TRBD2. The J call is uncertain, as TRBJ2-1 better fits the DNA end. The CDR3 length is 18 residues. From germline, CDR1 is SEHNR and CDR2 FQNEAQ (reference sequence). For the CDR3, the DNA is TGTGCCAGCAGCTTGGTGACTAGCGGGAGGGCCCCCTACAATGAGCAGTTCTTC. This translates into CASSLVTSGRAPYNEQFF.

With regard to this clonotype: The junction departs from germline at one end; a sequencing error may be responsible. This sequence joins TRBV12-3 or TRBV12-4 and TRBJ1-4; D ambiguous. The CDR3 is 15 amino acids. The CDR3 reads CASSLEAGPNEILFF. The DNA for the CDR3 is TGTGCCAGCAGTTTGGAAGCAGGTCCCAATGAAATACTGTTTTTT.

As for this clonotype: Germline and junction disagree at one end, which may indicate a read error. CDR3 sequence reads: CAAQGLYTEAFF. The CDR3 coding sequence is TGTGCCGCCCAGGGGTTGTACACTGAGGCTTTCTTT. V usage is TRBV24-1 and J usage is TRBJ1-1; D might be TRBD1 (6 bases). Germline CDR1 and CDR2: KGHDR and SFDVKD. CDR3 length: 12 residues.

There are a few counts of this clonotype. The chain carries TRBV7-2 and TRBJ2-1; D perhaps matches TRBD1 (5 bases). The length of the CDR3 is 14 residues. Germline assignment: CDR1 SGHTA and CDR2 FQGNSA. The V end lost 1 base, the J end lost 5 bases, and 9 bases lay between the germline ends. The CDR3 DNA follows: TGTGCCAGCAGCTTAGTGGGGCCAAACAATGAGCAGTTCTTC. It yields the protein CASSLVGPNNEQFF.

This clonotype was seen more than once but under ten times. The CDR3 protein is CASSLDRGGSNEKLFF. CDR3 sequence (DNA): TGCGCCAGCAGCTTGGATAGAGGGGGCAGTAATGAAAAACTGTTTTTT. The rearrangement uses TRBV5-1 and TRBJ1-4, with 7 nucleotides matching TRBD1. The CDR3 has 16 amino acids. Germline V gene sequence: CDR1 SGHRS, CDR2 YFSETQ. Germline trimming cut 0 bases from V and 4 bases from J; bases unmatched to any gene: 6.

This clonotype turned up a few times. This chain uses TRBV12-3 or TRBV12-4 with TRBJ1-4, with unresolved D. The CDR3 has 12 residues. The V gene lost 5 bases and the J gene lost 7 bases, with 8 bases spanning the gap. The CDR3 bases are TGTGCCAGCAGTCGCCTAGTTGAAAAACTGTTTTTT. Its translation: CASSRLVEKLFF.

The V call is TRBV20-1, the J call TRBJ1-2; 8 bases fit TRBD1. Trimming cost V 0 bases and J 8 bases; bases outside gene matches: 8. Germline V CDR1 and CDR2: DFQATT, SNEGSKA (reference sequence). The CDR3 spans 14 residues. The CDR3 region is CSARDPRGREGYTF. The CDR3 coding sequence is TGCAGTGCTAGAGATCCCAGGGGGCGGGAGGGCTACACCTTC.

The chain recombines TRBV5-1 with TRBJ1-1; tentative D call: TRBD1 (6 bases). Trimming stripped 3 bases from V and 5 bases from J, with 14 bases between. This CDR3 is built from 14 residues. The germline V gene has CDR1 SGHRS and CDR2 YFSETQ. CDR3 residues: CASSSQGGGTEAFF. In nucleotides, the CDR3 is TGCGCCAGCAGCTCACAGGGAGGGGGGACTGAAGCTTTCTTT.

CDR3 sequence: CATSEQLAGVYANNEQFF. The CDR3 DNA is TGTGCCACCAGTGAGCAGCTAGCGGGAGTTTATGCGAATAATGAGCAGTTCTTC. This chain links TRBV24-1 with TRBJ2-1; TRBD2 matches at 10 bases. From germline, CDR1 is KGHDR and CDR2 SFDVKD. The CDR3 is 18 residues long. J gave up 7 bases and V 4 bases, and 15 bases lay outside the gene matches.

This clonotype was seen just once. The V gene is TRBV7-9, the J gene TRBJ2-3, with D perhaps TRBD2 (5 bases). Germline assignment: CDR1 SEHNR and CDR2 FQNEAQ (reference sequence). The CDR3 contains 12 residues. Trimming removed 1 base from V and 14 bases from J, with 13 bases in between. CDR3 loop: CASSLVGSSRYF. The CDR3 region has the DNA TGTGCCAGCAGCTTAGTTGGCTCTAGCCGGTATTTT.

This clonotype was counted a few times. The rearrangement links TRBV28 to TRBJ2-5, with a tentative D call TRBD2 (5 bases). The germline V and J ends were trimmed by 2 bases and 5 bases, with 15 bases remaining between them. Germline-derived CDR1 and CDR2 are MDHEN and SYDVKM. The CDR3 has 15 residues. The DNA for the CDR3 is TGTGCCAGCAGTTTAATAGAAACCCGGAGGGAGACCCAGTACTTC. This sequence encodes CASSLIETRRETQYF. Full variable domain (outside the CDR3, taken from reference TRBV28 and TRBJ2-5): DVKVTQSSRYLVKRTGEKVFLECVQDMDHENMFWYRQDPGLGLRLIYFSYDVKMKEKGDIPEGYSVSREKKERFSLILESASTNQTSMYLCASSLIETRRETQYFGPGTRLLVL.